These 20 T cell receptor beta chains were sequenced from one sample in a study of blood T cell repertoires in COVID-19. Method: immunoSEQ multiplex PCR; TCRdb's copy keeps in-frame clones and lacks some. In the table there are 70,000 to 100,000 clones, about four fifths of which are singletons. The sequencing sample was made of peripheral blood. These TCRs come from a woman older than 75 with acute or convalescent COVID-19.

The J gene is TRBJ1-1, the V gene TRBV3-1 (or the pseudogene TRBV3-2), with 8 nucleotides matching TRBD1. The CDR3 totals 13 residues. J lost 1 base, V lost 11 bases, and 6 bases had no gene match. Germline V gene data show CDR1 as LGHDT and CDR2 as YNNKEL (reference sequence). The CDR3 DNA sequence: TGTGCCGTTTCAGGGGGCTGGAACACTGAAGCTTTCTTT. This codes for CAVSGGWNTEAFF.

This sequence joins TRBV6-5 and TRBJ2-3; D is unresolved. The ends were cut back, 3 bases at V and 1 base at J, with 11 bases in the middle. This CDR3 is 15 amino acids long. Germline V lookup: CDR1 MNHEY, CDR2 SVGAGI. The CDR3 coding sequence is TGTGCCAGCAGTTATGATTTGCGGCGCACAGATACGCAGTATTTT. This sequence encodes CASSYDLRRTDTQYF.

V usage is TRBV7-9 and J usage is TRBJ1-1; D gene unclear. This CDR3 comprises 13 residues. V lost 2 bases and J 0 bases, leaving 4 bases between the germline ends. In germline, CDR1 is SEHNR, CDR2 FQNEAQ (reference sequence). In DNA form, the CDR3 reads TGTGCCAGCAGCTTAAGCCTGAACACTGAAGCTTTCTTT. Amino acids: CASSLSLNTEAFF.

This clone has just a few counts. The chain joins TRBV5-6 to TRBJ1-1; TRBD1 aligns across 7 bases. The CDR3 totals 15 residues. Looked up from germline, CDR1 is SGHDT and CDR2 is YYEEEE. Germline trimming cut 4 bases from V and 5 bases from J; bases unmatched to any gene: 11. The CDR3 region is CASSPQDRERTEAFF. The DNA for the CDR3 is TGTGCCAGCAGCCCTCAAGACAGGGAGAGGACTGAAGCTTTCTTT.

CDR3 DNA: TGTGCCAGCAGTAGCAAGCGGGGCTACGAGCAGTACTTC. Amino acids: CASSSKRGYEQYF. J is TRBJ2-7 and V is TRBV27, with 7 nucleotides matching TRBD2. The germline CDR1 and CDR2 sequences are MNHEY and SMNVEV (reference sequence). This CDR3 is built from 13 residues. V gave up 5 bases and J gave up 3 bases; unmatched junction bases: 4.

The V call is TRBV5-1, the J call TRBJ2-7, with D perhaps TRBD1 (5 bases). The CDR3 runs 14 residues. Trimming took off 0 bases at V and 7 bases at J, with 14 bases between the two ends. Per the germline V gene, CDR1 is SGHRS and CDR2 is YFSETQ. CDR3 loop: CASSLEGNLWEQYF. The DNA for the CDR3 is TGCGCCAGCAGCTTGGAGGGGAATTTATGGGAGCAGTACTTC.

This clone was seen a few times. The chain links TRBV30 to TRBJ1-1, with D possibly matching TRBD1 (6 bases). V was shortened by 4 bases and J by 3 bases, with 12 bases between the two germline ends. The CDR3 runs to 13 residues. Germline values: CDR1 GTSNPN, CDR2 SVGIG (reference sequence). CDR3 loop: CAWTRDTYTEAFF. CDR3 DNA: TGTGCCTGGACCCGGGACACTTACACTGAAGCTTTCTTT.

The chain recombines TRBV3-1 (or the pseudogene TRBV3-2) with TRBJ2-3; D is unclear. The CDR3 is made up of 12 amino acids. Germline V gene sequence: CDR1 LGHDT, CDR2 YNNKEL (reference sequence). V lost 6 bases and J 4 bases, leaving 8 bases between the germline ends. The CDR3 DNA sequence: TGTGCCAGCAGTCGCGAGTCAGATACGCAGTATTTT. It translates to CASSRESDTQYF.

The rearrangement uses TRBV12-5 and TRBJ1-4; D gene ambiguous. The length of the CDR3 is 12 residues. V shed 9 bases and J shed 0 bases, with 5 bases lying between them. Germline CDR1 LGHNT, CDR2 FRNRAP. The CDR3 DNA is TGTGCTAGCGGGACAACTAATGAAAAACTGTTTTTT. Translated: CASGTTNEKLFF.

As for this clone: Compared with germline, one end of the junction differs, possibly owing to a read error. The V call is TRBV7-7, the J call TRBJ2-3; 10 bases agree with TRBD2. The germline V gene encodes CDR1 SSHAT and CDR2 FNYEAQ (reference sequence). The CDR3 runs 16 residues. DNA of the CDR3: TGTGCTAGCAGCTTGCTAGCGGGGGAGCGCACAGATACGCAGTATTTT. It specifies CASSLLAGERTDTQYF.

This chain connects TRBV19 to TRBJ2-1, with TRBD1 matching over 8 bases. V was pared by 3 bases and J by 0 bases, with 1 base of the junction left unmatched. CDR1 and CDR2 from the germline V gene are LNHDA and SQIVND (reference sequence). CDR3 length equals 15 residues. CDR3: CASSMDRDSYNEQFF. The CDR3 DNA reads as TGTGCCAGTAGTATGGACAGGGACTCCTACAATGAGCAGTTCTTC.

The V call is TRBV15, the J call TRBJ2-5; 8 bases agree with TRBD2. The trim removed 2 bases at V and 3 bases at J, leaving 2 bases unmatched. The germline V gene encodes CDR1 LNHNV and CDR2 YYDKDF (reference sequence). The CDR3 consists of 14 residues. CDR3 in DNA: TGTGCCACCAGCAGACCGGGACTAGAAGAGACCCAGTACTTC. It translates to CATSRPGLEETQYF.

This clone was seen only once. The chain uses TRBV24-1 and TRBJ1-5, with D perhaps TRBD1 (6 bases). This CDR3 is built from 15 residues. Germline CDR1 is KGHDR and CDR2 is SFDVKD. V shed 4 bases and J shed 0 bases, with 9 bases lying between them. The CDR3 protein is CATSETGYSNQPQHF. In nucleotides, the CDR3 is TGTGCCACCAGTGAGACAGGTTATAGCAATCAGCCCCAGCATTTT.

J is TRBJ2-5 and V is TRBV10-1; 7 bases fit TRBD1. This CDR3 comprises 14 residues. From germline, CDR1 is WNHNN and CDR2 SYGVQD (reference sequence). V was pared by 5 bases and J by 3 bases, with 6 bases of the junction left unmatched. In DNA, the CDR3 is TGCGCCAGCAGTCTGGACAGGTTGAAAGAGACCCAGTACTTC. Its translation is CASSLDRLKETQYF.

V and J are TRBV2 and TRBJ1-6, with 9 positions matching TRBD1. This CDR3 has 16 residues. Germline assignment: CDR1 SNHLY and CDR2 FYNNEI. J lost 2 bases, V lost 6 bases, and 5 bases had no gene match. CDR3 coding DNA: TGTGCCAGCAGCTTGGGACAGGGAGCCTATAATTCACCCCTCCACTTT. Translated, it gives CASSLGQGAYNSPLHF.

With respect to this clone: One junction end disagrees with the germline gene, perhaps due to a read error. V is TRBV7-7 and J is TRBJ2-7, with D possibly TRBD2 on 5 matching bases. CDR1 and CDR2 (germline): SSHAT, FNYEAQ (reference sequence). CDR3 size: 15 residues. The CDR3 DNA is TGTGCTAGCAGCCCCGGGGAGAACATTGGAGCCGAGCAGTACTTC. Amino acids: CASSPGENIGAEQYF.

This chain connects TRBV19 to TRBJ1-2, with 7 bases matching TRBD1. The J segment lost 4 bases and the V segment lost 5 bases, leaving 19 bases of the junction unmatched. The CDR3 totals 18 residues. Germline V lookup: CDR1 LNHDA, CDR2 SQIVND (reference sequence). CDR3 sequence reads: CASSLPYPTGIFTYGYTF. Written as DNA, the CDR3 is TGTGCCAGTAGTCTCCCCTACCCGACAGGGATCTTCACCTATGGCTACACCTTC.

V and J are TRBV11-2 and TRBJ1-1; 7 nucleotides align to TRBD1. The J segment lost 9 bases and the V segment lost 1 base, leaving 5 bases of the junction unmatched. CDR1 and CDR2 from the germline V gene are SGHAT and FQNNGV. This CDR3 is built from 13 residues. Written as DNA, the CDR3 is TGTGCCAGCAGCTTAGCACGGACAGGCCAAGCTTTCTTT. Its protein product is CASSLARTGQAFF. Drawing the rest from reference TRBV11-2 and TRBJ1-1, the complete variable domain is EAGVAQSPRYKIIEKRQSVAFWCNPISGHATLYWYQQILGQGPKLLIQFQNNGVVDDSQLPKDRFSAERLKGVDSTLKIQPAKLEDSAVYLCASSLARTGQAFFGQGTRLTVV.

The genes are TRBV19 and TRBJ2-1; 7 nucleotides align to TRBD2. The trim removed 10 bases at V and 5 bases at J, leaving 8 bases unmatched. Germline loops: CDR1 LNHDA, CDR2 SQIVND (reference sequence). CDR3 length equals 13 residues. In DNA, the CDR3 is TGTGCCACAAAGGAGCGGGGCGACAATGAGCAGTTCTTC. Translated, it gives CATKERGDNEQFF.

The rearrangement joins TRBV3-1 (or the pseudogene TRBV3-2) to TRBJ1-5; a weak D match, TRBD1 (5 bases). The V end lost 0 bases, the J end lost 3 bases, and 18 bases lay between the germline ends. CDR1 is LGHDT and CDR2 is YNNKEL in the germline V gene (reference sequence). CDR3 length equals 18 residues. In DNA, the CDR3 is TGTGCCAGCAGCCAAGATGCCGGGCAGGGCTTTACCAATCAGCCCCAGCATTTT. Its translation: CASSQDAGQGFTNQPQHF.